Listed here is a single T cell receptor beta chain. Its specificity is not known. This specimen belongs to a study of T cells expressing NK-cell markers. Across the study: Cells sorted as CD3+CD56+NKG2C+, CD3+CD56+NKG2C- and CD3+CD56-NKG2C+ T cells supplied the TCR beta repertoires.

Researchers built TCR beta cDNA using 5'RACE template switching with UMIs. TCRdb reanalyzed the 5' RACE reads, giving one entry per CDR3 protein sequence and no DNA. The sample spans about 160,000 distinct CDR3 sequences; the ten largest clones claim 20% to 25%. Study-wide results and limits: A range of about 1.0-8% of CD8+ T cells consisted of dominant NKG2C+ clonotypes in 5 or 6 donors. Evidence did not settle whether expanded NKG2C+ T cell clones targeted HCMV.

The CDR3 has 16 amino acids. Per the germline V gene, CDR1 is SGHAT and CDR2 is FQDESV (reference sequence). Material for sequencing was blood T cells: a sorted CD56 or NKG2C T cell subset, CD4+ or CD8+ T cells, or bulk PBMC T cells (not recorded which). The chain employs TRBV11-1 and TRBJ2-5. The clonotype originates from a man aged 18-70 years in good health. CDR3 sequence: CASSLADTQYQETQYF.